What follows is one T cell receptor (beta chain) and its context. Its antigen is currently unknown. No DNA is given; TCRdb re-called the 5' RACE reads and lists each CDR3 protein once. Its table records just over 300,000 distinct CDR3 sequences. This CDR3 is 14 amino acids long. Germline V lookup: CDR1 SSHAT, CDR2 FNYEAQ (reference sequence). The data derive from a study of monozygotic twins with inflammatory bowel disease. Study observations and caveats: By inverse Simpson index, TCRbeta diversity was lower in IBD patients than in healthy co-twins. Among the T cells, different subtypes could not be distinguished.

The sequence came from a human donor with ulcerative colitis or Crohn's disease, or a healthy co-twin of an affected twin (not recorded which). This sequence joins TRBV7-7 and TRBJ2-2. Sample: blood. The CDR3 reads CASSQGIDAGELFF. Full variable domain (outside the CDR3, taken from reference TRBV7-7 and TRBJ2-2): GAGVSQSPRYKVTKRGQDVTLRCDPISSHATLYWYQQALGQGPEFLTYFNYEAQPDKSGLPSDRFSAERPEGSISTLTIQRTEQRDSAMYRCASSQGIDAGELFFGEGSRLTVL.